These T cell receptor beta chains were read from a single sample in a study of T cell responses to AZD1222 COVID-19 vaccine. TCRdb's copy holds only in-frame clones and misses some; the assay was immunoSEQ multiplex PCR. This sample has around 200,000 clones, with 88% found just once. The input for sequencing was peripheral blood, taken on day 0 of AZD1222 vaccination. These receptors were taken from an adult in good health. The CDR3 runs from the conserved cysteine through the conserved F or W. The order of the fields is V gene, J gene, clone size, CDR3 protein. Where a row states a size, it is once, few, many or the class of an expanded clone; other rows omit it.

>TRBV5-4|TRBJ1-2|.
CASSLEAGTYGYTF
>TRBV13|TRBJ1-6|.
CASSLGRVNSPLHF
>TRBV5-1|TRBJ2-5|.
CASSLANLGRAQETQYF
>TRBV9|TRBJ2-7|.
CASSVDGRLAVEQYF
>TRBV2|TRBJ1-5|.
CASSDFSRNQPQHF
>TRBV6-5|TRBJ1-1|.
CASSYRGAADTEAFF
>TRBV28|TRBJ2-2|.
CASSSGGLNTGELFF
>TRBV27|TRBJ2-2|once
CASSLWRLAGGRSGELFF
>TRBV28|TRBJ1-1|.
CASRKPGDNTEAFF
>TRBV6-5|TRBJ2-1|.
CASRNTLDGWQFF
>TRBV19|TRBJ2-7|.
CASSHPSGGFYEQYF
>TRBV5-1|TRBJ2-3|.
CASSSYRTHTDTQYF
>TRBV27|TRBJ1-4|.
CASSRQGSNEKLFF
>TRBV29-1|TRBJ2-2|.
CSVRGSSGATGELFF
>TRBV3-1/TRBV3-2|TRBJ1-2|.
CASSQEGAGTGYTF
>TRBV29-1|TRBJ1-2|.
CSEQGGGDVGYTF
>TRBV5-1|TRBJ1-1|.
CASSLDSAVNTEAFF
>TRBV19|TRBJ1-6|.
CASSRPGQNSPLHF
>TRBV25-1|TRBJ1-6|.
CASLGNYSPLHF
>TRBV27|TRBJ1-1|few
CASRSPQGNTEAFF
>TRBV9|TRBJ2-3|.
CASSERGARTDTQYF
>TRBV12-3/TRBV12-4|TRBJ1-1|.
CASSLMMNTEAFF
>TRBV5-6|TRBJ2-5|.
CASSTEASGVGETQYF
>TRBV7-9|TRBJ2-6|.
CASSRGTGVSSGANVLTF
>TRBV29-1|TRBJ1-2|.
CSVAGHGYTF
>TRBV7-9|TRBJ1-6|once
CASSLGERLGSPLHF
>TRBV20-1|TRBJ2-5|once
CSASKGWYQETQYF
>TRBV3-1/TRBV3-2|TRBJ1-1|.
CASSQDVGWNTEAFF
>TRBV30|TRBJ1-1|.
CAWRVGGEAFF
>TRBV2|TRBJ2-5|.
CASSESWGRQETQYF
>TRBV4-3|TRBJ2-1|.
CASSQEGRGAYNEQFF
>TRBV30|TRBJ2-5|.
CAWNPGGGIQETQYF
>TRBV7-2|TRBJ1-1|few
CASSLQRVNTEAFF
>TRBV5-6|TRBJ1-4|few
CASSLTGGYEKLFF
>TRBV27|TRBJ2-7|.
CASSTWPSGGGEQYF
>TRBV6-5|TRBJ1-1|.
CATKRENTEAFF
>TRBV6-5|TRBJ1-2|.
CASSPLGGVGGYTF
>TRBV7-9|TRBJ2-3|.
CASSLSLGTDTQYF
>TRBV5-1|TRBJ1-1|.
CASSRVGAEAFF
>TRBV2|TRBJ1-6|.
CASSEEGTGTSPLHF
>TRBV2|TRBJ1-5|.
CASSEGAQPQHF
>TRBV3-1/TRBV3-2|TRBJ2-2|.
CASSQAVGELFF
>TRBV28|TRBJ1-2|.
CASSLLQGEVNYGYTF